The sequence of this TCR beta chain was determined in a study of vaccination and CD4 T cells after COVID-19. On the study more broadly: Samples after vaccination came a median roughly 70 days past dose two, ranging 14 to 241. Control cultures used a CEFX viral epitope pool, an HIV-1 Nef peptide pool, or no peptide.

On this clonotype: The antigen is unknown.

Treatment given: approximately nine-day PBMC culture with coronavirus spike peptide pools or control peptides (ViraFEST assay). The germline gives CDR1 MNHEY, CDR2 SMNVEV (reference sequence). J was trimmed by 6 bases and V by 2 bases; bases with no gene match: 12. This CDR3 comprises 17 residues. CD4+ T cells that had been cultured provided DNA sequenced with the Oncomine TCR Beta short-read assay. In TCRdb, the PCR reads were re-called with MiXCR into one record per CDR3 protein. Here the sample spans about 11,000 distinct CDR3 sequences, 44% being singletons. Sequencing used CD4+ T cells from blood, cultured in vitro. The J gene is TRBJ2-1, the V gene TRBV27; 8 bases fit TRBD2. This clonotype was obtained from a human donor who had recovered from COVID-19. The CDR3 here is CASSLIVSGASINEQFF. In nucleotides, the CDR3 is TGTGCCAGCAGTTTAATCGTTAGCGGGGCATCAATCAATGAGCAGTTCTTC.